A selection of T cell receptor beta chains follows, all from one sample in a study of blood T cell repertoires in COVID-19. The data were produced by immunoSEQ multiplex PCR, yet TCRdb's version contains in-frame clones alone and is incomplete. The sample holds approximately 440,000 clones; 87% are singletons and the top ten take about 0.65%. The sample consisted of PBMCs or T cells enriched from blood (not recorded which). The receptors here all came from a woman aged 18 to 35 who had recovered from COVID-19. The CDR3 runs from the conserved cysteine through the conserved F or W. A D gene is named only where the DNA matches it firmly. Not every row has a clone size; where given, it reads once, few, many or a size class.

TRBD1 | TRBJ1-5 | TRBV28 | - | TGTGCCAGCAGTCCCCCCCGACAGGGGCTTAGCAATCAGCCCCAGCATTTT | CASSPPRQGLSNQPQHF
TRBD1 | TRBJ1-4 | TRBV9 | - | TGTGCCAGCAGCGTAACAGGGGGAGTTGAAAAACTGTTTTTT | CASSVTGGVEKLFF
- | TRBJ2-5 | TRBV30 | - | TGTGCCTGGAGCCTCCACCAAGAGGAGACCCAGTACTTC | CAWSLHQEETQYF
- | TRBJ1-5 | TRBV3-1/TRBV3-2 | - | TGTGCCAGCAGCCAAGTGGCCGGGGATCAGCCCCAGCATTTT | CASSQVAGDQPQHF
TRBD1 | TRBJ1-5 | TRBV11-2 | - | TGTGCCAGCAGCTTGACAGGGGAAAATCAGCCCCAGCATTTT | CASSLTGENQPQHF
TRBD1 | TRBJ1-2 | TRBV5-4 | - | TGTGCCACCGGGTTTGGACAGGATAACTATGGCTACACCTTC | CATGFGQDNYGYTF
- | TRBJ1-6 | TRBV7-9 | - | TGTGCCAGCAGCTCACCCAGGAGGGGCCCCTATAATTCACCCCTCCACTTT | CASSSPRRGPYNSPLHF
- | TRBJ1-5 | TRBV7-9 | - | TGTGCCAGCAGCTTGCAGGGTACGAATCAGCCCCAGCATTTT | CASSLQGTNQPQHF
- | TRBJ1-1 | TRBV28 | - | TGTGCCAGCAGCAGGGACATCCCAAGGGCTTTCTTT | CASSRDIPRAFF
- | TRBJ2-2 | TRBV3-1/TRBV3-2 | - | TGTGCCAGCAGCCAAGAGACTACCGGGGAGCTGTTTTTT | CASSQETTGELFF
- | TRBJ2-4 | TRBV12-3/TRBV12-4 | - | TGTGCCAGCAGTTTAGCTAGGACACGGGACTTC | CASSLARTRDF
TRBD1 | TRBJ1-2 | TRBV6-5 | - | TGTGCCAGCGCTACCCCTGGAGACAGGGACTACACCTTC | CASATPGDRDYTF
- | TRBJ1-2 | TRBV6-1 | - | TGTGCCAGCAGTGAAGACAGCTACTATGGCTACACCTTC | CASSEDSYYGYTF
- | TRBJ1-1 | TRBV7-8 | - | TGTGCCAGCAGCCCGGGGGGACGGGGCCAGATAATGAACACTGAAGCTTTCTTT | CASSPGGRGQIMNTEAFF
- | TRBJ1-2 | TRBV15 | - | TGTGCCACCAGCAGAGATCTCGGAGGGCTGGTCGGCTACACCTTC | CATSRDLGGLVGYTF
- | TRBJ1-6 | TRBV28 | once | TGTGCCAGCAGTACGGACGGGGGGGGAGATTCACCCCTCCACTTT | CASSTDGGGDSPLHF
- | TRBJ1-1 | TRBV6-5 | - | TGTGCCAGCATCAAAGAGGGAGCTGAAGCTTTCTTT | CASIKEGAEAFF
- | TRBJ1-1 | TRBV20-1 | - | TGCAGTGCTAGCGCCTACTCTGAAGCTTTCTTT | CSASAYSEAFF
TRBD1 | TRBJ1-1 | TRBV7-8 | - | TGTGCCAGCAGCCAGGACAGGGTTGCTTTCTTT | CASSQDRVAFF
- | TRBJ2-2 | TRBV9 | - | TGTGCCAGCAGCGTCGGAGGGTTGGGCACCGGGGAGCTGTTTTTT | CASSVGGLGTGELFF
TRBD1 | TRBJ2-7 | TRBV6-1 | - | TGTGCCAGCAGCCCGGGACAGGGGAGGAACGAGCAGTACTTC | CASSPGQGRNEQYF
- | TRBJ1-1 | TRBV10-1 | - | TGCGCCAGCAGTACAGGGCTCGCTGAAGCTTTCTTT | CASSTGLAEAFF